The 32 T cell receptor beta chains reported below all come from one sample, sequenced in a study of T-cell memory formation after mild COVID-19. TCRdb passed the 5' RACE reads through MiXCR, listing each CDR3 protein once. This table holds about 390,000 distinct CDR3 sequences, roughly 20% found once. Sequencing was done on a sample of PBMCs or a T cell subset sorted from them (not recorded which). The receptors originated from an adult woman who had mild COVID-19 (a few samples of this study predate the infection). Cell type and time point are not known.

This sequence joins TRBV5-1 and TRBJ1-4; 8 nucleotides align to TRBD1. The germline V gene has CDR1 SGHRS and CDR2 YFSETQ. Unmatched junction bases numbered 6, after V lost 2 bases and J lost 3 bases. This CDR3 is 16 amino acids long. The CDR3 nucleotides read TGCGCCAGCAGCTTAACACCACAGGGGGCTAATGAAAAACTGTTTTTT. As protein: CASSLTPQGANEKLFF.

This clonotype was detected ten times or more. This sequence joins TRBV7-9 and TRBJ1-1, with a possible D match to TRBD1 (5 bases). Germline CDR1 and CDR2: SEHNR and FQNEAQ (reference sequence). This CDR3 contains 14 residues. V lost 7 bases and J lost 7, with 19 bases in between. The chain's CDR3 is CASTSTRGGLEAFF. CDR3 in DNA: TGTGCCAGCACCTCCACGAGGGGTGGACTTGAAGCTTTCTTT. Full variable domain (missing parts from reference TRBV7-9 and TRBJ1-1): DTGVSQNPRHKITKRGQNVTFRCDPISEHNRLYWYRQTLGQGPEFLTYFQNEAQLEKSRLLSDRFSAERPKGSFSTLEIQRTEQGDSAMYLCASTSTRGGLEAFFGQGTRLTVV.

This clonotype was seen more than once but under ten times. The chain is built from TRBV6-5 and TRBJ2-7; D may be TRBD2 (6 bases). Trimming pared 6 bases from V and 6 bases from J, leaving 18 bases between. The germline V gene has CDR1 MNHEY and CDR2 SVGAGI. The CDR3 sequence is 14 residues long. This chain's CDR3 is CASRMPGPGGEQYF. DNA for the CDR3: TGTGCCAGCAGAATGCCGGGTCCCGGGGGCGAGCAGTACTTC.

This clonotype was observed at least ten times. One junction end disagrees with the germline gene, perhaps due to a read error. The chain has TRBV12-3 or TRBV12-4 and TRBJ2-1, with TRBD2 matching 9 bases. The CDR3 is 12 amino acids. Here the CDR3 DNA reads TGTGCCAGCAGCGGAGGACTAGCGCGATCAAACTTC. Its protein product is CASSGGLARSNF.

The CDR3 coding sequence is TGTGCCAGCAGCTTAGGGACCGTGCGGGGCGAGCCCCAGCATTTT. Translating gives CASSLGTVRGEPQHF. This rearrangement joins TRBV7-9 to TRBJ1-5, with D perhaps TRBD1 (5 bases). Germline lookup yields CDR1 SEHNR and CDR2 FQNEAQ (reference sequence). The CDR3 runs to 15 residues. Trimming cost V 1 base and J 8 bases, with 15 bases left between them.

The sample holds a few counts of this clonotype. The chain recombines TRBV4-3 with TRBJ2-1, with D unresolved. With 0 bases removed from V and 6 bases from J, the gap between germline ends came to 9 bases. The CDR3 is 14 amino acids. Looked up from germline, CDR1 is LGHNA and CDR2 is YSLEER. CDR3 amino acids: CASSQDRASNEQFF. The CDR3 DNA reads as TGCGCCAGCAGCCAAGATAGGGCTAGCAATGAGCAGTTCTTC.

This clonotype has just a few counts. V and J are TRBV2 and TRBJ2-5, with D maybe TRBD2 (5 bases). Trimming removed 3 bases from V and 3 bases from J, with 8 bases in between. Germline V CDR1 and CDR2: SNHLY, FYNNEI. The CDR3 contains 13 residues. CDR3 bases: TGTGCCAGCAGTGACCCCGGGAAAGAGACCCAGTACTTC. This codes for CASSDPGKETQYF.

This clonotype was seen a few times. J is TRBJ2-7 and V is TRBV12-3 or TRBV12-4; D may match TRBD1 or TRBD2 (5 bases each). Trimming took off 8 bases at V and 2 bases at J, with 16 bases between the two ends. CDR3 size: 14 residues. The CDR3 nucleotides read TGTGCCAGCTCCCTCGGGGACGGAACCTACGAGCAGTACTTC. Residues: CASSLGDGTYEQYF.

This sequence joins TRBV20-1 and TRBJ1-1; D is possibly TRBD1 (5 bases). Trimming removed 3 bases from V and 2 bases from J, with 7 bases in between. CDR3 size: 12 residues. The germline V gene encodes CDR1 DFQATT and CDR2 SNEGSKA (reference sequence). The CDR3 DNA follows: TGCAGTGCTAGGACAGTTAACACTGAAGCTTTCTTT. Translation gives CSARTVNTEAFF.

The chain's CDR3 is CSVEILAGDSYNEQFF. In nucleotides, the CDR3 is TGCAGCGTTGAAATCCTAGCGGGAGATTCCTACAATGAGCAGTTCTTC. The genes are TRBV29-1 and TRBJ2-1, with 10 bases lining up with TRBD2. The CDR3 is 16 amino acids. Germline V lookup: CDR1 SQVTM, CDR2 ANQGSEA. With 2 bases clipped from V and 1 base from J, the junction kept 5 bases outside the gene matches.

The V and J genes are TRBV7-3 and TRBJ2-7; 7 positions match TRBD2. Per the germline V gene, CDR1 is SGHTA and CDR2 is FQGTGA. J was trimmed by 6 bases and V by 6 bases; bases with no gene match: 14. The CDR3 length is 15 residues. The CDR3 loop reads CASRPGGPGLGEQYF. CDR3 in DNA: TGTGCCAGCAGGCCGGGGGGACCCGGGCTGGGCGAGCAGTACTTC. The whole variable domain, filled in from reference TRBV7-3 and TRBJ2-7, reads GAGVSQTPSNKVTEKGKYVELRCDPISGHTALYWYRQSLGQGPEFLIYFQGTGAADDSGLPNDRFFAVRPEGSVSTLKIQRTERGDSAVYLCASRPGGPGLGEQYFGPGTRLTVT.

This clonotype was counted a few times. The rearrangement joins TRBV14 to TRBJ2-7; no reliable D call. The germline gives CDR1 SGHDN, CDR2 FVKESK. The CDR3 contains 14 residues. Trimming shortened V by 5 bases and J by 2 bases, and 13 bases separated the two germline ends. The CDR3 reads CASSKRTVAYEQYF. The CDR3 DNA is TGTGCCAGCAGCAAAAGGACGGTTGCCTACGAGCAGTACTTC.

This clonotype was observed a handful of times. The chain couples TRBV5-1 to TRBJ2-3, with 8 bases aligning to TRBD1. There are 15 residues in the CDR3. The germline V gene encodes CDR1 SGHRS and CDR2 YFSETQ. Trimming removed 2 bases from V and 0 bases from J; junction bases left unmatched: 2. The CDR3 protein is CASSFRTGSTDTQYF. CDR3 sequence (DNA): TGCGCCAGCAGCTTCAGGACAGGGAGCACAGATACGCAGTATTTT.

This clonotype has at least ten counts. The genes are TRBV15 and TRBJ2-2; D is undetermined. This CDR3 comprises 13 residues. Germline-derived CDR1 and CDR2 are LNHNV and YYDKDF (reference sequence). The V end lost 3 bases, the J end lost 2 bases, and 4 bases lay between the germline ends. CDR3 residues: CATSRQNTGELFF. In DNA form, the CDR3 reads TGTGCCACCAGCAGGCAAAACACCGGGGAGCTGTTTTTT. The whole variable domain, remainder taken from reference TRBV15 and TRBJ2-2, is DAMVIQNPRYQVTQFGKPVTLSCSQTLNHNVMYWYQQKSSQAPKLLFHYYDKDFNNEADTPDNFQSRRPNTSFCFLDIRSPGLGDTAMYLCATSRQNTGELFFGEGSRLTVL.

The chain combines TRBV5-1 with TRBJ2-5; tentatively, D is TRBD2 (6 bases). V lost 3 bases and J lost 3, with 12 bases in between. CDR3 size: 14 residues. CDR1 and CDR2 (germline): SGHRS, YFSETQ. The CDR3 region is CASSWTGAEETQYF. The DNA of the CDR3 is TGCGCCAGCAGCTGGACGGGAGCCGAAGAGACCCAGTACTTC.

This clonotype was detected only a few times. V is TRBV14 and J is TRBJ2-4; no reliable D call. Germline V gene sequence: CDR1 SGHDN, CDR2 FVKESK. The CDR3 sequence is 15 residues long. The germline V and J ends were trimmed by 4 bases and 5 bases, with 15 bases remaining between them. DNA of the CDR3: TGTGCCAGCAGCCTTTCTGTATACCCCCAAAACATTCAGTACTTC. Protein sequence: CASSLSVYPQNIQYF.

The chain links TRBV20-1 to TRBJ2-3; D gene uncertain. V dropped 1 base and J dropped 1 base, with 15 bases sitting between them. The CDR3 covers 16 residues. Germline CDR1 reads DFQATT; CDR2 reads SNEGSKA (reference sequence). CDR3 region: CSARVPFGDGTDTQYF. CDR3 nucleotide sequence: TGCAGTGCTAGAGTTCCCTTTGGGGATGGCACAGATACGCAGTATTTT.

The rearrangement joins TRBV27 to TRBJ2-7; D ambiguous. This CDR3 is 13 amino acids long. Trimming shortened V by 3 bases and J by 2 bases, and 8 bases separated the two germline ends. Per germline, CDR1 MNHEY and CDR2 SMNVEV (reference sequence). The CDR3 region is CASSFSKTYEQYF. The CDR3 DNA sequence: TGTGCCAGCAGTTTTAGTAAAACCTACGAGCAGTACTTC.

The rearrangement uses TRBV4-1 and TRBJ2-6; D remains ambiguous. The length of the CDR3 is 14 residues. Deletions cut 4 bases from V and 3 bases from J, with 7 bases between. The germline V gene encodes CDR1 MGHRA and CDR2 YSYEKL. The CDR3 DNA sequence: TGCGCCAGCAGCCGGGGTTTTGGGGCCAACGTCCTGACTTTC. Its translation is CASSRGFGANVLTF.

This clonotype has ten or more counts. The genes are TRBV27 and TRBJ1-1; 8 nucleotides agree with TRBD1. This CDR3 is built from 15 residues. J gave up 0 bases and V 2 bases, and 2 bases lay outside the gene matches. Germline lookup yields CDR1 MNHEY and CDR2 SMNVEV (reference sequence). CDR3 coding DNA: TGTGCCAGCAGTTTAAGGACAGGGTTGAACACTGAAGCTTTCTTT. Its protein is CASSLRTGLNTEAFF.

The rearrangement links TRBV7-9 to TRBJ1-1; unclear D gene. CDR1 is SEHNR, CDR2 FQNEAQ, per germline (reference sequence). V was clipped by 3 bases and J by 1 base, with 12 bases between them. There are 15 residues in the CDR3. This CDR3 reads CASSFLSVRNTEAFF. CDR3 coding DNA: TGTGCCAGCAGCTTCTTGTCGGTTCGGAACACTGAAGCTTTCTTT.

J is TRBJ1-1 and V is TRBV30, with 8 bases matching TRBD1. J lost 1 base, V lost 4 bases, and 2 bases had no gene match. Germline V gene sequence: CDR1 GTSNPN, CDR2 SVGIG (reference sequence). The CDR3 extends over 13 amino acids. CDR3 residues: CAWTQGANTEAFF. DNA for the CDR3: TGTGCCTGGACCCAGGGGGCGAACACTGAAGCTTTCTTT.

The genes are TRBV15 and TRBJ2-1, with 9 bases matching TRBD1. This CDR3 has 11 residues. Germline-derived CDR1 and CDR2 are LNHNV and YYDKDF (reference sequence). With 8 bases clipped from V and 10 bases from J, the junction kept 3 bases outside the gene matches. CDR3 bases: TGTGCCACCGCGGGGACAGGGGAGCAGTTCTTC. Protein: CATAGTGEQFF.

J is TRBJ1-1 and V is TRBV6-1; 9 bases match TRBD1. CDR1 is MNHNS and CDR2 is SASEGT in the germline V gene. After removal of 8 bases from V and 5 bases from J, the junction contained 3 bases not matched to a gene. This CDR3 spans 12 amino acids. The CDR3, as DNA: TGTGCCAGCCAGACAGGGGGGACTGAAGCTTTCTTT. Translated, it gives CASQTGGTEAFF.

This chain links TRBV4-1 with TRBJ2-3; perhaps TRBD1 as D (6 bases). Per the germline V gene, CDR1 is MGHRA and CDR2 is YSYEKL. The CDR3 is 14 amino acids. Trimming removed 4 bases from V and 5 bases from J, with 13 bases in between. CDR3: CASSREQGRDTQYF. The CDR3 bases are TGCGCCAGCAGCCGTGAGCAGGGGCGAGATACGCAGTATTTT.

In its sample, this clonotype was seen a few times. The rearrangement joins TRBV5-1 to TRBJ2-7, with 7 nucleotides matching TRBD1. The V gene end was trimmed by 0 bases and the J gene end by 1 base; junction bases not matched to a gene: 7. Germline V CDR1 and CDR2: SGHRS, YFSETQ. CDR3 length equals 16 residues. The chain's CDR3 is CASSLAVDRNSYEQYF. In DNA, the CDR3 is TGCGCCAGCAGCTTGGCCGTGGACAGGAATTCCTACGAGCAGTACTTC.

The chain combines TRBV5-4 with TRBJ2-1; possible D gene TRBD2, 5 bases. Trimming removed 2 bases at V and 4 bases at J, with 16 bases between. The CDR3 has 16 residues. CDR1 is SGHNT and CDR2 is YYREEE in the germline V gene (reference sequence). CDR3 sequence reads: CASSLGSEAAYNEQFF. The DNA for the CDR3 is TGTGCCAGCAGCTTAGGGAGCGAGGCGGCATACAATGAGCAGTTCTTC.

This clonotype was seen a handful of times. The rearrangement joins TRBV27 to TRBJ2-2, with TRBD1 as a possible D gene (5 bases). The V gene's germline CDR1 is MNHEY and CDR2 SMNVEV (reference sequence). V lost 7 bases to trimming and J lost 2 bases, with 14 bases between them. This CDR3 is 15 amino acids long. CDR3 DNA: TGTGCCAGCACCTCGCTCGGACATAACACCGGGGAGCTGTTTTTT. Its translation is CASTSLGHNTGELFF.

This clonotype was seen more than once but under ten times. Sequence at one end of the junction differs from germline and may be a read error. The chain combines TRBV7-9 with TRBJ2-7; the D gene is possibly TRBD1 (6 bases). This CDR3 region has 15 residues. Germline loops: CDR1 SEHNR, CDR2 FQNEAQ (reference sequence). The CDR3 spells CASTLGAQGGREQYF. CDR3 nucleotides: TGTGCCAGCACCTTAGGAGCACAGGGCGGTCGCGAGCAGTACTTC. The full variable domain, completed using reference TRBV7-9 and TRBJ2-7, is DTGVSQNPRHKITKRGQNVTFRCDPISEHNRLYWYRQTLGQGPEFLTYFQNEAQLEKSRLLSDRFSAERPKGSFSTLEIQRTEQGDSAMYLCASTLGAQGGREQYFGPGTRLTVT.

As DNA, the CDR3 is TGTGCCAGCAGAACTACAGGATCGGGAAACACCATATATTTT. Translating gives CASRTTGSGNTIYF. This chain connects TRBV12-3 or TRBV12-4 to TRBJ1-3, with D perhaps matching TRBD1 (5 bases). V shed 6 bases and J shed 4 bases, with 13 bases lying between them. The CDR3 contains 14 residues.

The chain links TRBV12-3 or TRBV12-4 to TRBJ1-4; D gene ambiguous. V was trimmed by 2 bases and J by 4 bases, leaving 11 bases between them. This CDR3 is 15 amino acids long. CDR3 residues: CASSLTGISNEKLFF. CDR3 in DNA: TGTGCCAGCAGTTTAACGGGCATTAGTAATGAAAAACTGTTTTTT.

This clonotype was recorded a few times. The chain combines TRBV30 with TRBJ2-3; D is tentatively TRBD1 or TRBD2 (6 bases each). CDR3 length equals 18 residues. Deletions cut 0 bases from V and 5 bases from J, with 24 bases between. The germline V gene has CDR1 GTSNPN and CDR2 SVGIG (reference sequence). Here the CDR3 reads CAWSVGFVVSGARDTQYF. The CDR3 bases are TGTGCCTGGAGTGTAGGCTTCGTGGTTTCGGGGGCCAGAGATACGCAGTATTTT.